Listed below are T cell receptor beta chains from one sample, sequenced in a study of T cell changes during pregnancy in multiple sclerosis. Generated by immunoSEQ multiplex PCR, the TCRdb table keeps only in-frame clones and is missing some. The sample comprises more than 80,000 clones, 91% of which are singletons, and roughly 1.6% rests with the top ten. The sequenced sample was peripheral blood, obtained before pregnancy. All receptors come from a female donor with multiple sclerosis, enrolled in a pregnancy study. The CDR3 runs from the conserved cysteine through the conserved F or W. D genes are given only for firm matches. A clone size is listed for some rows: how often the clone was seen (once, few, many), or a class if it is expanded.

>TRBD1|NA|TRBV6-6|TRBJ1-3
TGTGCCAGCAGTTATGACAGGGTTGGAAACACCATATATTTT
CASSYDRVGNTIYF
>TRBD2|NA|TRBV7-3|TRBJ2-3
TGTGCCAGCAGCTTAGCGGGAGTTGGCACAGATACGCAGTATTTT
CASSLAGVGTDTQYF
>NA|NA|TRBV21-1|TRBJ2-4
TGTGCCAGCAGCAAAGGGACAGGGCGGTTGCGCGCCACTATTAGCAAAAACATTCAGTACTTC
CASSKGTGRLRATISKNIQYF
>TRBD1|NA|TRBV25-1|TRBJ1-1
TGTGCCAGCAGTGAGCCCCAGGGGGTTAACACTGAAGCTTTCTTT
CASSEPQGVNTEAFF
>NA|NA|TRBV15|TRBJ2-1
TGTGCCACCAGCAGAGAGACAGGAAACAATGAGCAGTTCTTC
CATSRETGNNEQFF
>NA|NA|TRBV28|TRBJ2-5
TGTGCCAGCAGTTGGTGGGCGGGAAGAGAGACCCAGTACTTC
CASSWWAGRETQYF
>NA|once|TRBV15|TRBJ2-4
TGTGCCACCAGCGGGCCGATACAAGAAAACATTCAGTACTTC
CATSGPIQENIQYF
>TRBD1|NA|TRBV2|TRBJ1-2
TGTGCCAGCAGCCCGACAGGGCCCTATGGCTACACCTTC
CASSPTGPYGYTF
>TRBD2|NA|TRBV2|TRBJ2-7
TGTGCCAGCAGTGCGGCCAGCGGGGGGGCCTACGAGCAGTACTTC
CASSAASGGAYEQYF
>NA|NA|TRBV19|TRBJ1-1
TGTGCCAGTAGTATTCAGGGTTTCGGCACTGAAGCTTTCTTT
CASSIQGFGTEAFF
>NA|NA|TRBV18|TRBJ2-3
TGTGCCAGCTCACCGGTAACAGCACAATCAACAGATACGCAGTATTTT
CASSPVTAQSTDTQYF
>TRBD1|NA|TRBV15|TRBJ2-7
TGTGCCACCAGCAGATTAAACAGGGGCGAGCAGTACTTC
CATSRLNRGEQYF
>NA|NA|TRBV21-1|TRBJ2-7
TGTGCCATGAGAGGCCCGACAGGGGAGAATTTTTACGAGCAGTACTTC
CAMRGPTGENFYEQYF
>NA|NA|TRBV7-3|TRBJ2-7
TGTGCCAGCAGCCCTCGACGACAGGACGAGCAGTACTTC
CASSPRRQDEQYF
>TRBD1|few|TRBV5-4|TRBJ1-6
TGTGCCAGCAGCTTTGGACAGGGCGAATCACCCCTCCACTTT
CASSFGQGESPLHF
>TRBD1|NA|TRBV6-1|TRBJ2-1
TGTGCCAGCAGTGCCCAACTCGGGACAGGGGTTCGGCACAATGAGCAGTTCTTC
CASSAQLGTGVRHNEQFF
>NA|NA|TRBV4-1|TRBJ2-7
TGCGCCAGCAGCCAAGGATCGGGGAAGCATCCCTACGAGCAGTACTTC
CASSQGSGKHPYEQYF
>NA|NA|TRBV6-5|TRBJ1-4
TGTGCCAGCAGTTACTCGCCCACAGCAACTAATGAAAAACTGTTTTTT
CASSYSPTATNEKLFF
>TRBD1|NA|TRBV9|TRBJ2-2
TGTGCCAGCAGCGTAGTCCGGACAGGAGGCGCCGGGGAGCTGTTTTTT
CASSVVRTGGAGELFF
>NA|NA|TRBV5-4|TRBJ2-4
TGTGCCAGCAGCTCCGGGGCCCCACGGGAGTCCATTCAGTACTTC
CASSSGAPRESIQYF
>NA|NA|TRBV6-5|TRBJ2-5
TGTGCCAGCAGTTACGCAGGGGAGATAGAGACCCAGTACTTC
CASSYAGEIETQYF
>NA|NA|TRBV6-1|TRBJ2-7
TGTGCCAGCAGCCGTTTGTTCTACGAGCAGTACTTC
CASSRLFYEQYF
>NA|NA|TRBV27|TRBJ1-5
TGTGCCAGCAGTCCGGGGGGGAATCAGCCCCAGCATTTT
CASSPGGNQPQHF
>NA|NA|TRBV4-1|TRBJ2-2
TGCGCCAGCAGCCTGGCCGGGACTTCCACCGGGGAGCTGTTTTTT
CASSLAGTSTGELFF
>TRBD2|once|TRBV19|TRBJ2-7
TGTGCCAGTAGTATTGTAGCGGGGAACTACGAGCAGTACTTC
CASSIVAGNYEQYF
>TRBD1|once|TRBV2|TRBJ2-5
TGTGCCGGGAGGGACAGGGAAGAGACCCAGTACTTC
CAGRDREETQYF
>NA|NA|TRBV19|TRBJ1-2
TGTGCCAGTAGAAGTTCAACAGGTCTATGGTATGGCTACACCTTC
CASRSSTGLWYGYTF
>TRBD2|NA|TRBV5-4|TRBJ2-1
TGTGCCAGCAGCCCGAGGACTAGCGGGAGGATCCAGAATGAGCAGTTCTTC
CASSPRTSGRIQNEQFF
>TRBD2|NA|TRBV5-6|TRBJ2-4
TGTGCCAGCAGCTTTCGGGGGGTCGTGGCCAAAAACATTCAGTACTTC
CASSFRGVVAKNIQYF
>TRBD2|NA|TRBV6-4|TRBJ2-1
TGTGCCAGCAGTGAACTAGCGGGGGACTACAATGAGCAGTTCTTC
CASSELAGDYNEQFF
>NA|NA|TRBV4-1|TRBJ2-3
TGCGCCAGCAGCCAGACAGTAATTTGGGATGATACGCAGTATTTT
CASSQTVIWDDTQYF
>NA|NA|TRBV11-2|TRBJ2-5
TGTGCCAGCAGCCTCCCGAGGGGGGGCCATGAGACCCAGTACTTC
CASSLPRGGHETQYF
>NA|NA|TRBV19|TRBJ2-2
TGTGCCAGTAAGTCCCATGAGTCCACCGGGGAGCTGTTTTTT
CASKSHESTGELFF
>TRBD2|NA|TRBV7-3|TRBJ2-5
TGTGCCAGCAGCTTAAACGGGGGGCAAGAGACCCAGTACTTC
CASSLNGGQETQYF
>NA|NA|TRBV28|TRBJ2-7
TGTGCCAGCAGTCTCCCCGAGTTCTACGAGCAGTACTTC
CASSLPEFYEQYF
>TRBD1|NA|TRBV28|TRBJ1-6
TGTGCCAGCAGTTTAATCCAGGGGGTGACTAATTCACCCCTCCACTTT
CASSLIQGVTNSPLHF
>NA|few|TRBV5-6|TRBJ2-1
TGTGCCAGCAGCTTGGGTCTAGCCGACCTCGTCAATGAGCAGTTCTTC
CASSLGLADLVNEQFF
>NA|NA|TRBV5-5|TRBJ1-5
TGTGCCAGCAGCGTCGGGGGGACGGTCTATAGCAATCAGCCCCAGCATTTT
CASSVGGTVYSNQPQHF
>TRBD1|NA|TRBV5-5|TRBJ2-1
TGTGCCAGCAGCCACCAAACAGGGGGCTACAATGAGCAGTTCTTC
CASSHQTGGYNEQFF
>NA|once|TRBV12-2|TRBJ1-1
TGTGCAAGTCGCTTAGGTCAGGGGTGGGAAACTGAAGCTTTCTTT
CASRLGQGWETEAFF